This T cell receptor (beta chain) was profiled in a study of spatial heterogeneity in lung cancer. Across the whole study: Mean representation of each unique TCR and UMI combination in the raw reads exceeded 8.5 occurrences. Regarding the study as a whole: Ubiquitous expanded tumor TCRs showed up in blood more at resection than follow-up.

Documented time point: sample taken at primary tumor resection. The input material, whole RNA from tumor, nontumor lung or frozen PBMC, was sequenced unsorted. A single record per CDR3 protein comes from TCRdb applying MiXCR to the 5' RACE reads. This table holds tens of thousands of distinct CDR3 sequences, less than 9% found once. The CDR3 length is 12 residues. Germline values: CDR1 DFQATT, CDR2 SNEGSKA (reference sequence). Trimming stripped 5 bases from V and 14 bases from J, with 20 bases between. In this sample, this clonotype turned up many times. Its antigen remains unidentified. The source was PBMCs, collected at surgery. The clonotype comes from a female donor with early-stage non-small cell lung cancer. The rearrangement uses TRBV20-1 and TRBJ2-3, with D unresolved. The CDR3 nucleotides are TGCAGTGCTTTTGATCGGCCGGCACACCGGTATTTT. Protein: CSAFDRPAHRYF.